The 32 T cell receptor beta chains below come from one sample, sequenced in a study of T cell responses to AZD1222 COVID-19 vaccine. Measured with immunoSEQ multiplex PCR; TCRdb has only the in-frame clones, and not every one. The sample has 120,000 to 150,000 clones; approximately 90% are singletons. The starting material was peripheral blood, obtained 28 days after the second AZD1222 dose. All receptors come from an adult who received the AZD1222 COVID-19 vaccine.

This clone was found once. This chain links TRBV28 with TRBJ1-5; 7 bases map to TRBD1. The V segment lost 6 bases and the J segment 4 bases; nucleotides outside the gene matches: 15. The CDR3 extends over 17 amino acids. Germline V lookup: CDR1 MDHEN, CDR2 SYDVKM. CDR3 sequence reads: CASSPFTGVQRNQPQHF. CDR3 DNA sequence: TGTGCCAGCAGCCCTTTTACAGGGGTCCAACGAAATCAGCCCCAGCATTTT.

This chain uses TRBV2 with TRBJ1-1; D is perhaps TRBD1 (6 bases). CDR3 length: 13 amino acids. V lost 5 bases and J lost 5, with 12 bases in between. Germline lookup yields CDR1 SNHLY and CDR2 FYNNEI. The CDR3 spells CASSRGGGTEAFF. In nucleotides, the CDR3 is TGTGCCAGCAGTCGAGGAGGGGGGACTGAAGCTTTCTTT. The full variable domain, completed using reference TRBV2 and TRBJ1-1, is EPEVTQTPSHQVTQMGQEVILRCVPISNHLYFYWYRQILGQKVEFLVSFYNNEISEKSEIFDDQFSVERPDGSNFTLKIRSTKLEDSAMYFCASSRGGGTEAFFGQGTRLTVV.

This CDR3 reads CASSPTGTANTEAFF. The DNA of the CDR3 is TGTGCCAGCAGCCCTACAGGGACGGCGAACACTGAAGCTTTCTTT. V is TRBV7-2 and J is TRBJ1-1; a possible D gene is TRBD1 (6 bases). Between the trimmed V and J ends, which lost 5 bases and 1 base, there was a span of 14 bases. Germline V gene data show CDR1 as SGHTA and CDR2 as FQGNSA. The CDR3 consists of 15 residues.

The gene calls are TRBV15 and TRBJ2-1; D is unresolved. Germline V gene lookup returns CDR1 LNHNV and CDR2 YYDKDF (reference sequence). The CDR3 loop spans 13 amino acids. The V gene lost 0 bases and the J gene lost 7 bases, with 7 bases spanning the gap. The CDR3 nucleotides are TGTGCCACCAGCAGAGATGCGAGGAATGAGCAGTTCTTC. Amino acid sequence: CATSRDARNEQFF.

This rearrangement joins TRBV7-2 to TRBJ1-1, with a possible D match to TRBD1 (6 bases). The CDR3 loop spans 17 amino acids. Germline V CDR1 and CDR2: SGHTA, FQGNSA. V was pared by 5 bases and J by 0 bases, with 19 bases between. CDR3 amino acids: CASSRGAGIYMNTEAFF. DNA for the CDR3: TGTGCCAGCAGCCGGGGGGCAGGGATATACATGAACACTGAAGCTTTCTTT.

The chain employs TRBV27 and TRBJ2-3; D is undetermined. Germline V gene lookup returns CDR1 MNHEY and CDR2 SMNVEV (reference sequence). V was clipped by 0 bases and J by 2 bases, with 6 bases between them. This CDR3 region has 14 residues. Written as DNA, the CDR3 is TGTGCCAGCAGTTTATCATTCTTCACAGATACGCAGTATTTT. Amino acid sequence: CASSLSFFTDTQYF.

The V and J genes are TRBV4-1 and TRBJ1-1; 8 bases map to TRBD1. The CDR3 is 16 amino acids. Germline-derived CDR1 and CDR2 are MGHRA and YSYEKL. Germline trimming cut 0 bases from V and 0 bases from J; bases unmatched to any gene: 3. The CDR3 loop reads CASSQEGQGLNTEAFF. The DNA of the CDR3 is TGCGCCAGCAGCCAAGAAGGACAGGGTTTGAACACTGAAGCTTTCTTT.

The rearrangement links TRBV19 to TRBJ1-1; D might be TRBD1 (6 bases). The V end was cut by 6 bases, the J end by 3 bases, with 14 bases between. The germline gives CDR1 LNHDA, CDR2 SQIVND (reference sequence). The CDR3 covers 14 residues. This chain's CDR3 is CASRDRFLYTEAFF. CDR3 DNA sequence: TGTGCCAGTAGAGACAGGTTTCTATACACTGAAGCTTTCTTT. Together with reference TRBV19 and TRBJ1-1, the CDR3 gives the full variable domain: DGGITQSPKYLFRKEGQNVTLSCEQNLNHDAMYWYRQDPGQGLRLIYYSQIVNDFQKGDIAEGYSVSREKKESFPLTVTSAQKNPTAFYLCASRDRFLYTEAFFGQGTRLTVV.

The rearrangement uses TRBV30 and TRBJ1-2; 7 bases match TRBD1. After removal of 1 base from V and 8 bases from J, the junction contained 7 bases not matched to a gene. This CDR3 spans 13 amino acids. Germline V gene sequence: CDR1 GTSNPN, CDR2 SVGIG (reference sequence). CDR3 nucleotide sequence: TGTGCCTGGAGTGCGACAGGGATCGGGGGCTACACCTTC. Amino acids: CAWSATGIGGYTF.

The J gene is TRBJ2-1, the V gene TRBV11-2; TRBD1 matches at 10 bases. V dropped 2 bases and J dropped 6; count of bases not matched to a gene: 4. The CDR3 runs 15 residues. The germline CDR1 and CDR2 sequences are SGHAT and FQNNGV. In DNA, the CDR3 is TGTGCCAGCAGCTTATTTGGGACAGGGGTCAATGAGCAGTTCTTC. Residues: CASSLFGTGVNEQFF.

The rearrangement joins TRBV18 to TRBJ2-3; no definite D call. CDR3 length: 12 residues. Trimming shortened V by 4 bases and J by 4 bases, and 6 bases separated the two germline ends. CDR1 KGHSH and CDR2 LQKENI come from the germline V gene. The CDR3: CASSLSADTQYF. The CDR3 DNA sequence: TGTGCCAGCTCACTTAGTGCAGATACGCAGTATTTT.

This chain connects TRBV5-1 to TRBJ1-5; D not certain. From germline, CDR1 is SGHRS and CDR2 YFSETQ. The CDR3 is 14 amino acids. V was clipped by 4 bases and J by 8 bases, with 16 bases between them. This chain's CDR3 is CASSPHEDGEPQHF. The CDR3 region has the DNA TGCGCCAGCAGCCCACACGAGGACGGGGAGCCCCAGCATTTT.

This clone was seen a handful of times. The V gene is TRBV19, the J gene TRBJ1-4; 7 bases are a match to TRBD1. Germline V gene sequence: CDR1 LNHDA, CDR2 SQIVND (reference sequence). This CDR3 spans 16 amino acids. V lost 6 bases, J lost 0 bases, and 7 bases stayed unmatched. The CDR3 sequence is CASSWGQRSTNEKLFF. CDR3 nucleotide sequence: TGTGCCAGTAGCTGGGGACAGAGATCAACTAATGAAAAACTGTTTTTT.

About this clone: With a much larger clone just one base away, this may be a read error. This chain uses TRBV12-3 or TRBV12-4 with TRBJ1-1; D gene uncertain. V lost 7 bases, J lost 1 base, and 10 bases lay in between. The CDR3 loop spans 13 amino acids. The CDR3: CASNKRQNTEAFF. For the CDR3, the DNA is TGTGCCAGCAATAAAAGACAGAACACTGAAGCTTTCTTT.

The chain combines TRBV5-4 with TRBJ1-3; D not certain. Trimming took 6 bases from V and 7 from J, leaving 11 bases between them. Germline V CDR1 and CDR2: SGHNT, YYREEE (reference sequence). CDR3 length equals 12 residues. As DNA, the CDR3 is TGTGCCAGCACCTCCAAGAGGAACACCATATATTTT. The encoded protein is CASTSKRNTIYF.

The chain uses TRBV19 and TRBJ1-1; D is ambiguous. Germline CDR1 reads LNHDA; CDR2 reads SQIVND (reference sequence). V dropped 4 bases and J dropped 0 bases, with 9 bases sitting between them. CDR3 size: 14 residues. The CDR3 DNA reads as TGTGCCAGTAGTACGCAGATTTTGAACACTGAAGCTTTCTTT. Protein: CASSTQILNTEAFF.

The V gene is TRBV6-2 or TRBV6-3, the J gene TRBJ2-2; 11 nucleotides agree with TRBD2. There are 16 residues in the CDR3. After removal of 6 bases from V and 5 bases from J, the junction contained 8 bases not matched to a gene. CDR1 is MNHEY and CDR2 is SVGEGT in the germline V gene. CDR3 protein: CASSRVVAGGTGELFF. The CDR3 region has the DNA TGTGCCAGCAGCCGCGTGGTAGCGGGAGGGACCGGGGAGCTGTTTTTT.

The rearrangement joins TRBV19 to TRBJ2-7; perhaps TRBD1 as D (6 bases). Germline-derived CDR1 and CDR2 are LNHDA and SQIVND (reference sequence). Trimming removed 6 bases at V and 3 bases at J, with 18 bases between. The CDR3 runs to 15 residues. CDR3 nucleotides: TGTGCCAGTAGGGGATTGACAGGCGGAATCTACGAGCAGTACTTC. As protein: CASRGLTGGIYEQYF.

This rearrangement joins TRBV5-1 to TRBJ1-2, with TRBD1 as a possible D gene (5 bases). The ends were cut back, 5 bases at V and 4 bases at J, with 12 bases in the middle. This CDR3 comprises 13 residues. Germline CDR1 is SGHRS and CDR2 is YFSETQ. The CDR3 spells CASRVGAGYGYTF. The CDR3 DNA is TGCGCCAGCAGAGTAGGGGCAGGCTATGGCTACACCTTC.

The CDR3 region has the DNA TGTGCCAGCAGCTCGGACAGCACAGATACGCAGTATTTT. Encoded protein: CASSSDSTDTQYF. This sequence joins TRBV7-2 and TRBJ2-3; D is undetermined. V lost 4 bases to trimming and J lost 0 bases, with 5 bases between them. Germline loops: CDR1 SGHTA, CDR2 FQGNSA. The CDR3 runs 13 residues.

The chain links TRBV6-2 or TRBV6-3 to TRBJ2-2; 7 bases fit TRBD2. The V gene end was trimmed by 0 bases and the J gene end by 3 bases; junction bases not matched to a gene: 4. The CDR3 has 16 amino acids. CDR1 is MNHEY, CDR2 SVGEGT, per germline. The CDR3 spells CASSYSLREDTGELFF. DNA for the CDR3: TGTGCCAGCAGTTACTCCCTACGGGAGGACACCGGGGAGCTGTTTTTT.

The CDR3 region is CASSIRQGASTEAFF. The CDR3 bases are TGTGCCAGCAGTATCCGACAGGGGGCGAGCACTGAAGCTTTCTTT. V and J are TRBV6-5 and TRBJ1-1, with 10 bases fitting TRBD1. Germline CDR1 and CDR2: MNHEY and SVGAGI. V lost 5 bases and J lost 4; bases outside the gene matches: 7. CDR3 length equals 15 residues.

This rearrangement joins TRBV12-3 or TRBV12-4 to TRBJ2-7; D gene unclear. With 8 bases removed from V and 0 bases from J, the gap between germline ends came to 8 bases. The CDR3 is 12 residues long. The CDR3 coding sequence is TGTGCCAGCTCAGCCGACTCCTACGAGCAGTACTTC. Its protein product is CASSADSYEQYF.

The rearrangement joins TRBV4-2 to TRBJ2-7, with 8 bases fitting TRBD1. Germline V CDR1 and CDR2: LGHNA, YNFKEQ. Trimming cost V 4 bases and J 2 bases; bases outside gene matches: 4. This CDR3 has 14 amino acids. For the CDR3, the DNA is TGTGCCAGCAGCCTGACAGGGGAAGCCTACGAGCAGTACTTC. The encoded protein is CASSLTGEAYEQYF.

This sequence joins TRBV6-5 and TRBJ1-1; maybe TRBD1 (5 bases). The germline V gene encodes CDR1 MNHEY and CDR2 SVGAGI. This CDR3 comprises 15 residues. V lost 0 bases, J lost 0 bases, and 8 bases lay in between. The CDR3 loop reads CASSYSTRVNTEAFF. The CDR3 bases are TGTGCCAGCAGTTACTCGACCAGGGTGAACACTGAAGCTTTCTTT.

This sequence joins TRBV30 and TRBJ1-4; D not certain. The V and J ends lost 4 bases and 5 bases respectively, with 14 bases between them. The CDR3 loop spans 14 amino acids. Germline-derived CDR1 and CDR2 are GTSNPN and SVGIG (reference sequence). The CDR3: CAWNFAQANEKLFF. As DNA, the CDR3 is TGTGCCTGGAATTTCGCTCAGGCGAATGAAAAACTGTTTTTT. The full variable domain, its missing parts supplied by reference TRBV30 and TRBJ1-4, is SQTIHQWPATLVQPVGSPLSLECTVEGTSNPNLYWYRQAAGRGLQLLFYSVGIGQISSEVPQNLSASRPQDRQFILSSKKLLLSDSGFYLCAWNFAQANEKLFFGSGTQLSVL.

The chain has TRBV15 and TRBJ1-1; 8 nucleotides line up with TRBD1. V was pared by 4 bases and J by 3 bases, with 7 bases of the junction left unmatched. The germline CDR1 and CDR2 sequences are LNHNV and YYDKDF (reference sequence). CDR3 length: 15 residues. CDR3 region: CATSTRTGKDTEAFF. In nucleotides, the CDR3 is TGTGCCACCAGCACTCGGACAGGGAAGGACACTGAAGCTTTCTTT.

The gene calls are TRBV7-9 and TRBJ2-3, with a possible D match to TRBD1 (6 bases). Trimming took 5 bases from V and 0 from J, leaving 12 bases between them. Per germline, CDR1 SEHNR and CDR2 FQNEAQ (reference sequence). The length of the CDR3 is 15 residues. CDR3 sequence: CASSPRQASTDTQYF. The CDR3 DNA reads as TGTGCCAGCAGCCCAAGACAGGCTAGCACAGATACGCAGTATTTT.

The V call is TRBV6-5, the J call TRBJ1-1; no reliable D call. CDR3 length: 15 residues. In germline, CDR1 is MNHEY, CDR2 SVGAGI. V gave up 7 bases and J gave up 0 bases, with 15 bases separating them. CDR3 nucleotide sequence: TGTGCCAGCAATTTAGGACGCGGCCTGAACACTGAAGCTTTCTTT. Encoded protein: CASNLGRGLNTEAFF.

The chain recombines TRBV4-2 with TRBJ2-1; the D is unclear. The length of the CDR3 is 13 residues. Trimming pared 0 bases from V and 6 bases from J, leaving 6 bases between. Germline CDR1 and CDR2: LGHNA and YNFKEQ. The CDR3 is CASSQDTGNEQFF. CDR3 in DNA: TGTGCCAGCAGCCAAGATACCGGCAATGAGCAGTTCTTC.

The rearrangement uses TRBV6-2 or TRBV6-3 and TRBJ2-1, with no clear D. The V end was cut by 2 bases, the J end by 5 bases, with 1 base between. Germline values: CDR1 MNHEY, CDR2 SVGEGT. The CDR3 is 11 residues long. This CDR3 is CASSYNNEQFF. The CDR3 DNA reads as TGTGCCAGCAGTTACAACAATGAGCAGTTCTTC.

The CDR3 coding sequence is TGTGCCAGCAGCGAAATTGGACTAGCGGGCGTCTACGAGCAGTACTTC. Protein: CASSEIGLAGVYEQYF. J is TRBJ2-7 and V is TRBV9; 11 nucleotides agree with TRBD2. The CDR3 loop spans 16 amino acids. The germline V gene has CDR1 SGDLS and CDR2 YYNGEE. V lost 3 bases to trimming and J lost 3 bases; unmatched junction nucleotides: 8.